This T cell receptor (beta chain) was profiled in a study of T cells in Graves' hyperthyroidism and ophthalmopathy. The V end lost 7 bases, the J end lost 0 bases, and 12 bases lay between the germline ends. The germline V gene has CDR1 SQVTM and CDR2 ANQGSEA. This CDR3 comprises 13 residues. Exclusions: uncontrolled infection, other autoimmune disease, pregnancy, lactation. From RNA transcripts, TCR beta CDR3 regions were amplified. When the TCR CDR3 underwent first-round RT-PCR, the HTBI primer set was used. TCRdb itself ran the multiplex PCR reads through MiXCR, one entry per CDR3 protein. The data show around 620,000 distinct CDR3 sequences, with under 60% seen just once and 15% to 20% held by the top ten. General study points: For ophthalmopathy, model prediction preceded onset by a median approximately 6 months. Appearing also in blood were most of the thyroid clonotypes expanded above 0.001. From stable hyperthyroidism, ophthalmopathy was set apart by a 13 V-J model.

As for this clonotype: Its cognate antigen is unknown.

This clonotype was sampled from an adult woman with Graves' disease, either hyperthyroidism or ophthalmopathy (not recorded which). This chain links TRBV29-1 with TRBJ1-1, with no clear D. Sequenced input: peripheral blood or thyroid tissue (not recorded which). CDR3 region: CSAGGSLNTEAFF. The DNA of the CDR3 is TGCAGCGCTGGAGGCAGCCTGAACACTGAAGCTTTCTTT. The full variable domain, completed using reference TRBV29-1 and TRBJ1-1, is SAVISQKPSRDICQRGTSLTIQCQVDSQVTMMFWYRQQPGQSLTLIATANQGSEATYESGFVIDKFPISRPNLTFSTLTVSNMSPEDSSIYLCSAGGSLNTEAFFGQGTRLTVV.